This paragraph reports one T cell receptor beta chain. The sample contains more than one DNA sequence encoding this CDR3. In the original workflow: Reference gene primer amplification yielded estimated nucleated cell counts. The repertoire was sequenced with immunoSEQ multiplex PCR; TCRdb's copy has only in-frame clones and lacks some. The D gene and trimming were derived from the DNA, and the V and J assignments and clone size from that table. The table records about 66,000 clones, roughly 86% of them present only once. The germline V and J ends were trimmed by 4 bases and 5 bases, with 9 bases remaining between them. The CDR3 extends over 11 amino acids. Per germline, CDR1 DFQATT and CDR2 SNEGSKA (reference sequence). This entry comes from a study of blood T cell repertoires in COVID-19. For the study at large: Material from acute and convalescent COVID-19 was sourced from the United States, Italy and Spain. T cells, B-cell-depleted T cells, or PBMCs provided the cDNA or gDNA that served as material.

The rearrangement joins TRBV20-1 to TRBJ2-7, with D tentatively TRBD2 (5 bases). This TCR was recovered from a man aged 45-65 years with active COVID-19. The sequenced sample consisted of peripheral blood. The CDR3: CSATSGHEQYF. As DNA, the CDR3 is TGCAGTGCTACAAGCGGCCACGAGCAGTACTTC.